These 12 T cell receptor beta chains originate from one sample sequenced in a study of Ad26.COV2.S vaccination and SARS-CoV-2 variants. Treatment of the sample: about 20 received Ad26.COV2.S at low or high dose, single or two shots; several received placebo; per-sample allocation not given. On day 63 after the first injection, vaccine and placebo recipients gave samples. TCRdb keeps only in-frame clones here, not all; method: immunoSEQ multiplex PCR. The table lists a few hundred thousand clones, roughly four fifths of them singletons. This specimen consisted of peripheral blood, obtained in a trial of Ad26.COV2.S vaccine versus placebo. The receptors were sampled from a person aged 18-60 years who received the Ad26.COV2.S COVID-19 vaccine or a placebo.

J is TRBJ1-4 and V is TRBV6-5; 8 bases are a match to TRBD1. CDR3 length equals 14 residues. CDR1 is MNHEY, CDR2 SVGAGI, per germline. After removal of 8 bases from V and 4 bases from J, the junction contained 6 bases not matched to a gene. CDR3 DNA: TGTGCCAGCGCATGGGGACAGGTTAATGAAAAACTGTTTTTT. Protein sequence: CASAWGQVNEKLFF.

The V gene is TRBV21-1, the J gene TRBJ1-2; TRBD1, as called in the table, went unchecked against the DNA. TRBV21-1 represents a pseudogene. The CDR3 length is 14 residues. The CDR3 nucleotides read TGTGCCCACCCACCGGACAGGTATACAGAAGGCTACACCTTC. Its translation: CAHPPDRYTEGYTF.

The rearrangement uses TRBV4-1 and TRBJ2-1, with D uncertain. CDR3 length: 14 residues. Germline CDR1 and CDR2: MGHRA and YSYEKL. With 0 bases removed from V and 14 bases from J, the gap between germline ends came to 17 bases. The CDR3 reads CASSQDGNRAQKFF. CDR3 nucleotides: TGCGCCAGCAGCCAAGACGGAAACCGGGCCCAGAAGTTCTTC.

The chain couples TRBV4-3 to TRBJ1-2; tentatively, D is TRBD1 (5 bases). The CDR3 covers 16 residues. Germline-derived CDR1 and CDR2 are LGHNA and YSLEER. Trimming removed 0 bases from V and 8 bases from J, with 19 bases in between. The CDR3 DNA follows: TGCGCCAGCAGCCAAGATCGCGAGGGCGGGGGAGGAGGCTACACCTTC. Its protein is CASSQDREGGGGGYTF.

The chain uses TRBV7-6 and TRBJ2-2, with TRBD1 as a possible D gene (6 bases). This CDR3 contains 14 residues. CDR1 SGHVS and CDR2 FNYEAQ come from the germline V gene. V lost 5 bases and J 4 bases, leaving 11 bases between the germline ends. In DNA, the CDR3 is TGTGCCAGCAGCCGCGGACAGTTCACCGGGGAGCTGTTTTTT. It is translated as CASSRGQFTGELFF.

The CDR3 here is CASSPGVRSTYEQYF. CDR3 nucleotide sequence: TGTGCCAGCTCACCAGGAGTTCGCAGCACCTACGAGCAGTACTTC. The chain joins TRBV18 to TRBJ2-7; D is ambiguous. Germline lookup yields CDR1 KGHSH and CDR2 LQKENI. The V end lost 2 bases, the J end lost 2 bases, and 13 bases lay between the germline ends. The CDR3 has 15 amino acids.

J is TRBJ1-5 and V is TRBV4-2, with a possible D match to TRBD1 (5 bases). V was trimmed by 0 bases and J by 5 bases, leaving 14 bases between them. The CDR3 contains 16 residues. The germline CDR1 and CDR2 sequences are LGHNA and YNFKEQ. The CDR3 reads CASSQEGGVGYQPQHF. In DNA, the CDR3 is TGTGCCAGCAGCCAAGAGGGAGGGGTCGGGTATCAGCCCCAGCATTTT.

The chain is built from TRBV4-3 and TRBJ2-7; the D gene is possibly TRBD1 (6 bases). V was pared by 1 base and J by 2 bases, with 12 bases between. This CDR3 has 15 amino acids. Germline V CDR1 and CDR2: LGHNA, YSLEER. CDR3 residues: CASSQATGTPYEQYF. For the CDR3, the DNA is TGCGCCAGCAGCCAAGCTACAGGGACCCCCTACGAGCAGTACTTC.

This clone has just a few counts. Other DNA sequences in the same sample also yield this CDR3. The V call is TRBV11-2, the J call TRBJ1-1, with 9 bases fitting TRBD1. Germline CDR1 reads SGHAT; CDR2 reads FQNNGV. The CDR3 sequence is 14 residues long. V trimming: 4 bases; J trimming: 2 bases; junction bases outside the gene matches: 2. The DNA for the CDR3 is TGTGCCAGCAGCTGGGGACAGGGTAACACTGAAGCTTTCTTT. Residues: CASSWGQGNTEAFF. The full variable domain, completed using reference TRBV11-2 and TRBJ1-1, is EAGVAQSPRYKIIEKRQSVAFWCNPISGHATLYWYQQILGQGPKLLIQFQNNGVVDDSQLPKDRFSAERLKGVDSTLKIQPAKLEDSAVYLCASSWGQGNTEAFFGQGTRLTVV.

The chain has TRBV27 and TRBJ2-6; 9 positions agree with TRBD1. V gave up 4 bases and J gave up 0 bases; unmatched junction bases: 10. This CDR3 contains 19 residues. Looked up from germline, CDR1 is MNHEY and CDR2 is SMNVEV (reference sequence). CDR3 in DNA: TGTGCCAGCAGTTCTAGGACAGGGGAGATCTACTCTGGGGCCAACGTCCTGACTTTC. This gives the protein CASSSRTGEIYSGANVLTF.

The V gene is TRBV6-5, the J gene TRBJ2-7; D is uncertain. The CDR3 spans 11 residues. Per the germline V gene, CDR1 is MNHEY and CDR2 is SVGAGI. Trimming removed 8 bases from V and 2 bases from J, with 7 bases in between. The CDR3 DNA follows: TGTGCCAGCTCCTATGCCTACGAGCAGTACTTC. Amino acid sequence: CASSYAYEQYF.

V usage is TRBV4-3 and J usage is TRBJ2-4, with TRBD2 identical over 7 bases. The CDR3 has 17 residues. Germline V gene sequence: CDR1 LGHNA, CDR2 YSLEER. V was clipped by 1 base and J by 3 bases; unmatched bases: 9. CDR3: CASSQAWGGNGKNIQYF. Here the CDR3 DNA reads TGCGCCAGCAGCCAAGCTTGGGGGGGGAACGGCAAAAACATTCAGTACTTC.